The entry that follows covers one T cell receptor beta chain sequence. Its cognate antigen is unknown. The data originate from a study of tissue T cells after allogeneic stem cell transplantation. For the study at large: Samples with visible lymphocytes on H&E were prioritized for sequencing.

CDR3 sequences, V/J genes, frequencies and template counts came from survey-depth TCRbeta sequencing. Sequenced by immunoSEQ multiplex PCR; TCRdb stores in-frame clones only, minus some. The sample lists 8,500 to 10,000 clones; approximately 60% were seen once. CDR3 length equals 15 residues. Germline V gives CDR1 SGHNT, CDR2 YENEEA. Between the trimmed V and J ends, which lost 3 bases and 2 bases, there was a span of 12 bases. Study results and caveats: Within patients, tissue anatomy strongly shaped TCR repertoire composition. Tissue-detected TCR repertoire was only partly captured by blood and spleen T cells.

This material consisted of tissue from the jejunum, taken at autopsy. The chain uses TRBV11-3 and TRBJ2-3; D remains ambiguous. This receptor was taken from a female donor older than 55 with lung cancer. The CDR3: CASSFRRYTTDTQYF. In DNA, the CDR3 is TGTGCCAGCAGCTTCCGGCGGTACACCACAGATACGCAGTATTTT.